A selection of T cell receptor beta chains follows, all from one sample in a study of blood T cell repertoires in COVID-19. Repertoires were generated with immunoSEQ multiplex PCR, while TCRdb's copy carries only in-frame clones and drops some. This sample has 160,000 or so clones; roughly 87% occur once, and the top ten carry roughly 1.5%. Sequenced material: peripheral blood. The receptor source for this set is a woman between 50 and 59 years old with acute or convalescent COVID-19. Each CDR3 is given with its conserved first and last residue. D genes are given only for firm matches. Rows may omit the clone size; those that give it use once, few, many or a size class.

d_call j_call clone_size v_call cdr3_nt cdr3_aa
TRBD2 TRBJ2-7 once TRBV6-5 TGTGCCAGCAGTCTTATAGCGGGGGTCTACGAGCAGTACTTC CASSLIAGVYEQYF
TRBD2 TRBJ2-3 - TRBV6-2/TRBV6-3 TGTGCCATCCGCCCTAGCGGGGAGACAGATACGCAGTATTTT CAIRPSGETDTQYF
- TRBJ2-2 - TRBV18 TGTGCCAGCTCACCACCCCCCCCGGCCGGGGCCGGGGAGCTGTTTTTT CASSPPPPAGAGELFF
TRBD1 TRBJ1-1 - TRBV13 TGTGCCAGCAGCGACGGACAGGGCGGCGTGAACACTGAAGCTTTCTTT CASSDGQGGVNTEAFF
TRBD2 TRBJ2-1 once TRBV4-1 TGCGCCAGCAGCTCACTAGCGGGGGGGTTTGATGAGCAGTTCTTC CASSSLAGGFDEQFF
TRBD1 TRBJ1-2 once TRBV30 TGTGCCTGGGCTACGGGACAGACTAACTATGGCTACACCTTC CAWATGQTNYGYTF
TRBD2 TRBJ2-1 - TRBV11-3 TGTGCCAGCAGCTCCGAGGGACTAGCGGGGAGGGATGAGCAGTTCTTC CASSSEGLAGRDEQFF
- TRBJ1-1 - TRBV2 TGTGCCAGCTCCCAGTTTGAAGCTTTCTTT CASSQFEAFF
- TRBJ2-1 - TRBV27 TGTGCCAGCAGTTTATTACCGGGTTCCTACAATGAGCAGTTCTTC CASSLLPGSYNEQFF
TRBD1 TRBJ1-5 - TRBV6-5 TGTGCCAGCAGACCGACAGGGGGTCAGCCCCAGCATTTT CASRPTGGQPQHF
- TRBJ2-1 - TRBV21-1 TGTGCCAGCAGCAAAGGGCCGGCTAGCGGGGACTATAGGGATGAGCAGTTCTTC CASSKGPASGDYRDEQFF
TRBD1 TRBJ1-2 - TRBV5-1 TGCGCCAGCAGCTTGGCTGGACAGGGGACGTGGCCCTATGGCTACACCTTC CASSLAGQGTWPYGYTF
TRBD1 TRBJ1-5 - TRBV18 TGTGCCAGCTCGCAGACAGGGCCCCCAGGCAATCAGCCCCAGCATTTT CASSQTGPPGNQPQHF
TRBD2 TRBJ2-7 - TRBV4-1 TGCGCCAGCAGCCAACGCCCAGCGGGGGGCGCCTCCTACGAGCAGTACTTC CASSQRPAGGASYEQYF
- TRBJ2-7 once TRBV11-2 TGTGCCAGCAGCTTACAGGGTTCGCAGTACTTC CASSLQGSQYF
- TRBJ2-4 - TRBV7-2 TGTGCCAGCAGCTTAGTAGGCGGTAAGGGGAACATTCAGTACTTC CASSLVGGKGNIQYF
TRBD1 TRBJ1-6 - TRBV7-2 TGTGCCAGCAGCTCCGGACAGGCTCTCCACTTT CASSSGQALHF
- TRBJ1-2 - TRBV19 TGTGCCAGTGACTTGGGGGGGAGCGGCTACACCTTC CASDLGGSGYTF
TRBD2 TRBJ2-4 - TRBV5-4 TGTGCCAGCAGCTTGTTTGGGCTAGCGGGGGGCGGCATTCAGTACTTC CASSLFGLAGGGIQYF